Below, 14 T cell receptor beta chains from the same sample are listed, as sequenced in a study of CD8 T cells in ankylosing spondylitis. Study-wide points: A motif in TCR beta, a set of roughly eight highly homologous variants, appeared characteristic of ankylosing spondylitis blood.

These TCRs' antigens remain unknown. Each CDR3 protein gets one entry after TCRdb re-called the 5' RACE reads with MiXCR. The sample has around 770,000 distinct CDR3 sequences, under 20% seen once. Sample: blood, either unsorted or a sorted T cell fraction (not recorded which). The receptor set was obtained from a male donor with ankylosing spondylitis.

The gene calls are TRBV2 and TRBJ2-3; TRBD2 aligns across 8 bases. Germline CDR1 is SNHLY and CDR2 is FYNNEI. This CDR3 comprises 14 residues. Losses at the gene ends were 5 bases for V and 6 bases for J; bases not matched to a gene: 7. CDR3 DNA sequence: TGTGCCAGCAGTTTAGCGGGAAGTAGGGATACGCAGTATTTT. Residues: CASSLAGSRDTQYF.

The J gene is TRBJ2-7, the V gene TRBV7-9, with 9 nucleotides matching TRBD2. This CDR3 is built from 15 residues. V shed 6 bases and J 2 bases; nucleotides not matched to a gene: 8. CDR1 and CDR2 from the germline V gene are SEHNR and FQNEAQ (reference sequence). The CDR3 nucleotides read TGTGCCAGCAGTTCCGGGACTAGCCCCACCTACGAGCAGTACTTC. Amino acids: CASSSGTSPTYEQYF.

The CDR3 sequence is CASSFALSGSELFYEQFF. The CDR3 bases are TGTGCCAGCAGCTTTGCCCTTAGCGGGAGCGAACTTTTCTATGAGCAGTTCTTC. The chain links TRBV7-2 to TRBJ2-1, with 9 positions matching TRBD2. This CDR3 is 18 amino acids long. The trim removed 3 bases at V and 8 bases at J, leaving 17 bases unmatched. Looked up from germline, CDR1 is SGHTA and CDR2 is FQGNSA.

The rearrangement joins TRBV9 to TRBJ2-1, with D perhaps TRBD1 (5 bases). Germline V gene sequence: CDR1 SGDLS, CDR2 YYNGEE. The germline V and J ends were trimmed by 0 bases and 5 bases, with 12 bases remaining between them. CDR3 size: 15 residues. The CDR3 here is CASSVAKGLDNEQFF. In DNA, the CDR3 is TGTGCCAGCAGCGTAGCGAAGGGGCTAGACAATGAGCAGTTCTTC.

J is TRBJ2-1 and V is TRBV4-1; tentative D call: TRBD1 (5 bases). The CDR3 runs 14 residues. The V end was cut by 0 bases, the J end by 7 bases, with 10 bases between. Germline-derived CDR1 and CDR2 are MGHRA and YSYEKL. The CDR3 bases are TGCGCCAGCAGCCAAGAGACAGCCGGGAATGAGCAGTTCTTC. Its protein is CASSQETAGNEQFF.

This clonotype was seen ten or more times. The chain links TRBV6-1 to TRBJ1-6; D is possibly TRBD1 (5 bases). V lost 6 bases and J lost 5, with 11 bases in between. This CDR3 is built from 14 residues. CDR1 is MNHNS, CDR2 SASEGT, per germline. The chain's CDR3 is CASSEQADNSPLHF. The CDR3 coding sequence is TGTGCCAGCAGCGAACAGGCGGATAATTCACCCCTCCACTTT.

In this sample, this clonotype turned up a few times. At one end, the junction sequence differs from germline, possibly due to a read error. The CDR3: CSARGLAGELFF. The DNA of the CDR3 is TGCAGTGCGAGAGGTCTGGCCGGGGAGCTGTTTTTT. The chain links TRBV20-1 to TRBJ2-2; no definite D call. CDR3 length: 12 amino acids. CDR1 DFQATT and CDR2 SNEGSKA come from the germline V gene (reference sequence).

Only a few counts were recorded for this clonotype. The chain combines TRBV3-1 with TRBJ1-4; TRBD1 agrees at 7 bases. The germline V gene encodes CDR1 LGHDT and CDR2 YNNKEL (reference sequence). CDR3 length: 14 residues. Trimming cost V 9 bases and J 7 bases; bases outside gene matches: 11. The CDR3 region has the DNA TGTGCCAGTAACCGACAGGGAACAGGTGAAAAACTGTTTTTT. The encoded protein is CASNRQGTGEKLFF.

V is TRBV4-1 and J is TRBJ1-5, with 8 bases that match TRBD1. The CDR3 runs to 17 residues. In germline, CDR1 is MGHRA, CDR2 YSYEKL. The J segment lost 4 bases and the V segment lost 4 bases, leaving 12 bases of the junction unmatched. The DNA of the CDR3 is TGCGCCAGCAGCCCCTCAGGGACAGGATACCAAAATCAGCCCCAGCATTTT. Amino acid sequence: CASSPSGTGYQNQPQHF.

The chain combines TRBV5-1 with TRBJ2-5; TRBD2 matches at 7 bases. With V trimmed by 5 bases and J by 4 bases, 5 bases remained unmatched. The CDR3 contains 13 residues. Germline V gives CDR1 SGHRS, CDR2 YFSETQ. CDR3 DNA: TGCGCCAGCAGTTGGGTAGCGGGAGAGACCCAGTACTTC. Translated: CASSWVAGETQYF.

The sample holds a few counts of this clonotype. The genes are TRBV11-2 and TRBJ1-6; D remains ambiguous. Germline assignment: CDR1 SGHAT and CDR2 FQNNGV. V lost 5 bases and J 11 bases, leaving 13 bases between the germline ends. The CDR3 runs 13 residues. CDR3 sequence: CASSPAPSAPLHF. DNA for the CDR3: TGTGCCAGCAGCCCTGCACCATCAGCACCCCTCCACTTT.

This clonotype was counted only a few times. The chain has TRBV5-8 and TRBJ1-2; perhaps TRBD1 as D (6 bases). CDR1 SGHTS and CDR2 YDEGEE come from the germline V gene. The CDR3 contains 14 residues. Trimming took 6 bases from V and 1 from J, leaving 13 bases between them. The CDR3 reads CASITGPDNYGYTF. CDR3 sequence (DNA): TGTGCCAGCATCACAGGGCCTGATAACTATGGCTACACCTTC. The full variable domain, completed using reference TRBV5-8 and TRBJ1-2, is EAGVTQSPTHLIKTRGQQATLRCSPISGHTSVYWYQQALGLGLQFLLWYDEGEERNRGNFPPRFSGRQFPNYSSELNVNALELEDSALYLCASITGPDNYGYTFGSGTRLTVV.

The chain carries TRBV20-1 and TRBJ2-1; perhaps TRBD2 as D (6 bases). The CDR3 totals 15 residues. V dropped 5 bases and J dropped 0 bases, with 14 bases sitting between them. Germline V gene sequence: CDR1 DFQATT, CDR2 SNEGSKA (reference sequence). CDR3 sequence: CSAGDWESSYNEQFF. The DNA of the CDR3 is TGCAGTGCTGGGGACTGGGAGAGCTCCTACAATGAGCAGTTCTTC.

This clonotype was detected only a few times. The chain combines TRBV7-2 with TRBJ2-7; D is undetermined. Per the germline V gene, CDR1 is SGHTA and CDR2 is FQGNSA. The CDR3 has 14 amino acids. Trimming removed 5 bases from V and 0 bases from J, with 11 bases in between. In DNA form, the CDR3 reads TGTGCCAGCAGCCAAGGTTTACGCTCCTACGAGCAGTACTTC. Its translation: CASSQGLRSYEQYF.